Sequencing of this TCR beta chain was carried out in a study of shared clonotypes between healthy human individuals. Some clones are missing from TCRdb's copy, which holds only in-frame ones; the method was immunoSEQ multiplex PCR. This repertoire shows more than 150,000 clones, over 80% found once; its top ten account for around 0.067%. Sample: naive CD4+ T cells sorted from blood. Subset: CD45RA+ positively selected. This clonotype originated in a woman aged 25 to 45 in good health.

CDR3 nucleotide sequence: TGTGCCAGCAGCATATTTCCTGGGAAATGGGGAGCTTTCTTT. It is translated as CASSIFPGKWGAFF. The chain has TRBV5-4 and TRBJ1-1, with D unclear. The germline V gene has CDR1 SGHNT and CDR2 YYREEE (reference sequence). The CDR3 is made up of 14 amino acids. Trimming took off 4 bases at V and 10 bases at J, with 20 bases between the two ends.